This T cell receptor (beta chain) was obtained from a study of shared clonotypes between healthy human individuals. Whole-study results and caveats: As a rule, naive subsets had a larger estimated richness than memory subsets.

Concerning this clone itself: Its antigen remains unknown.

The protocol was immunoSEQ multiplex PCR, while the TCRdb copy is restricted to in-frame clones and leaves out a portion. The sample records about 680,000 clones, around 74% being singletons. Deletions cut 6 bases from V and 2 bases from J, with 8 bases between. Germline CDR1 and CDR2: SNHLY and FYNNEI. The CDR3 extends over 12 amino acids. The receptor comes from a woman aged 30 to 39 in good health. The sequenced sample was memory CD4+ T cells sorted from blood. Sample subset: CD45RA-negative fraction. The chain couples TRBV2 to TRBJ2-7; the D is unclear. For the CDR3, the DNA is TGTGCCAGCAGGTCGGCCGCCTACGAGCAGTACTTC. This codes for CASRSAAYEQYF.